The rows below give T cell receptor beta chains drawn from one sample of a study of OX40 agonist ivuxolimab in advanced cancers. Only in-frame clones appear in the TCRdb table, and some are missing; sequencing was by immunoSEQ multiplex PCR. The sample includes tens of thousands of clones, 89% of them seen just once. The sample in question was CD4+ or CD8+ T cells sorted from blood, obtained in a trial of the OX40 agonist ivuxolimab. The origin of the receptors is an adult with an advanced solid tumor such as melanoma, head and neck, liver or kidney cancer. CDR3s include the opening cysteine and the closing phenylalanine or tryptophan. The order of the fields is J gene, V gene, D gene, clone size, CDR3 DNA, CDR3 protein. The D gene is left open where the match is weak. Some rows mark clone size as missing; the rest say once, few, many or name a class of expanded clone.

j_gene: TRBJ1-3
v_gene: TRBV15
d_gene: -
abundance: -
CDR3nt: TGTGCCACCAGCAGAGACAGGTCTGATGGAAACACCATATATTTT
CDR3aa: CATSRDRSDGNTIYF

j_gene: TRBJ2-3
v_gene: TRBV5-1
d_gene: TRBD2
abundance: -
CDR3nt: TGCGCCAGCAGCTCACTAGAGGGACTAGCGGGGGGTCTGGATACGCAGTATTTT
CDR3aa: CASSSLEGLAGGLDTQYF

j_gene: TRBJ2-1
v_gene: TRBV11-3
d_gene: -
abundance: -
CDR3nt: TGTGCCAGCAGCTTAGGGGCCGAGCAGTTCTTC
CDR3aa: CASSLGAEQFF

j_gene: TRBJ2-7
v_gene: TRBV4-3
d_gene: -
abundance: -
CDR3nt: TGCGCCAGCAGCCAAGACCTACAGGGACCCGAGCAGTACTTC
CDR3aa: CASSQDLQGPEQYF

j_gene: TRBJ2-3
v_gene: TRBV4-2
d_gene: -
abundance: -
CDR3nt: TGTGCCAGCAGCCAAGCCCCAAGTGGGGGAGATACGCAGTATTTT
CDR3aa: CASSQAPSGGDTQYF

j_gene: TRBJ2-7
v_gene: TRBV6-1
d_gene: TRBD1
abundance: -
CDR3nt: TGTGCCAGCAGTGAAATTAGGGATTGGTCAGGGGGATACGAGCAGTACTTC
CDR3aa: CASSEIRDWSGGYEQYF

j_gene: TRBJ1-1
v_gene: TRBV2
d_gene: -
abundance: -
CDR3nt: TGTGCCAGCAGTGAACAAGCCTTAATAAACACTGAAGCTTTCTTT
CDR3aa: CASSEQALINTEAFF

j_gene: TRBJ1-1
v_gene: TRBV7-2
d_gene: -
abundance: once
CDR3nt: TGTGCCAGCAGCGAAGGGGCAGTACACACTGAAGCTTTCTTT
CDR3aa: CASSEGAVHTEAFF

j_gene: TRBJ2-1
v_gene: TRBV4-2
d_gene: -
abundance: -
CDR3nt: TGTGCCAGCAGCCACGCTCACGTCCCAGAGCAGTTCTTC
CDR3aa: CASSHAHVPEQFF

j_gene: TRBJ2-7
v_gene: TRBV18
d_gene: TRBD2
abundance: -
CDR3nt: TGTGCCAGCTCACCGCCTGGGGCCAGCGGGAGGGGCTACGAGCAGTACTTC
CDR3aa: CASSPPGASGRGYEQYF

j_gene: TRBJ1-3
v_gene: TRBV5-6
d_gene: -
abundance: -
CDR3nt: TGTGCCAGCAGCAGACAGGAATCAGGAAACACCATATATTTT
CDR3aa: CASSRQESGNTIYF

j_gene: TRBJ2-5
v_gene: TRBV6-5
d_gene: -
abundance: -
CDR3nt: TGTGCCAGCAGCTCCGGAGGTTGGGCGGAGACCCAGTACTTC
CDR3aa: CASSSGGWAETQYF

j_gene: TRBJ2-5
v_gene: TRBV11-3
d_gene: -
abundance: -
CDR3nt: TGTGCCAGCAGCTTACACCCCGAACGGACCCAGTACTTC
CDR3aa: CASSLHPERTQYF

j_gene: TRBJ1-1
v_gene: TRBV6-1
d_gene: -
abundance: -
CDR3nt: TGTGCCAGCAGTGACGTCGGTGGTTGGACTGAAGCTTTCTTT
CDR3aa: CASSDVGGWTEAFF

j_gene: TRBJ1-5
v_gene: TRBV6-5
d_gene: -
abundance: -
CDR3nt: TGTGCCAGCAGCCCAGTTCCGGGCCCTAATCAGCCCCAGCATTTT
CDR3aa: CASSPVPGPNQPQHF

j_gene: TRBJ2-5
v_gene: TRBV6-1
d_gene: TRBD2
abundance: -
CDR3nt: TGTGCCAGCAGTCTCTCTAGCGGAAGCCAAGAGACCCAGTACTTC
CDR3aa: CASSLSSGSQETQYF

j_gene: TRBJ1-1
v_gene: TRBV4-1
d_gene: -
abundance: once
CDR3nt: TGCGCCAGCAGTCAAGGGGTACAGTTCCCCCAAAACACTGAAGCTTTCTTT
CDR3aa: CASSQGVQFPQNTEAFF

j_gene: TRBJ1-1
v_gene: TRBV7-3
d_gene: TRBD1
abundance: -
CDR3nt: TGTGCCAGCAGTTCCAGACAGGGTGGCCGGGCTTTCTTT
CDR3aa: CASSSRQGGRAFF

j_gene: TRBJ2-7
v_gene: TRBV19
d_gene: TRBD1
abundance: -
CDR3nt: TGTGCCAGTAGTCAGGACAGGGCGTGGGAGCAGTACTTC
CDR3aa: CASSQDRAWEQYF

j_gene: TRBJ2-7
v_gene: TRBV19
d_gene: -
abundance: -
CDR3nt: TGTGCCAGTAATAACGGGGGTGGATACGAGCAGTACTTC
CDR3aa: CASNNGGGYEQYF